This entry describes one T cell receptor beta chain. Healthy bone marrow donors made up the donor group. The CDR3 loop spans 12 amino acids. CDR1 SGHDN and CDR2 FVKESK come from the germline V gene. V lost 7 bases to trimming and J lost 0 bases, with 6 bases between them. These data originate in a study of cytomegalovirus exposure and HLA in healthy donors. Study-level background: An early data release held some 89 million unique TCRs from HLA-typed donors.

It was with 60 Vbeta and 13 Jbeta primers that the PCR ran. Measured with immunoSEQ multiplex PCR; TCRdb has only the in-frame clones, and not every one. The sample has more than 80,000 clones, 86% seen once; the top ten hold around a tenth. The chain carries TRBV14 and TRBJ1-2; the D gene is possibly TRBD1 (5 bases). The TCR was taken from a man aged 30-40 years in good health and CMV-seropositive. Sequencing used PBMCs. The DNA for the CDR3 is TGTGCCAGCAAGGGGACTAACTATGGCTACACCTTC. It codes for CASKGTNYGYTF.